This T cell receptor (beta chain) was recovered during a study of OX40 agonist ivuxolimab in advanced cancers. The overall study: In this trial design, patients received ivuxolimab intravenously at 0.01 to 10 mg/kg every 2 weeks.

Turning to this clone: Antigen unknown.

This CDR3 contains 17 residues. Germline-derived CDR1 and CDR2 are SEHNR and FQNEAQ (reference sequence). V lost 5 bases and J lost 0; bases outside the gene matches: 6. TCRdb's copy holds only in-frame clones and misses some; the assay was immunoSEQ multiplex PCR. Altogether approximately 17,000 clones are present, about four fifths being singletons, with the ten largest covering roughly 72%. Study observations and caveats: Both blood CD4+ and CD8+ T cells showed clonal growth by week 6 at 0.1 to 3.0 mg/kg.

The chain uses TRBV7-9 and TRBJ2-7; 14 nucleotides align to TRBD2. The sequenced sample was CD4+ or CD8+ T cells sorted from blood, obtained in a trial of the OX40 agonist ivuxolimab. The clonotype was recovered from an adult with an advanced solid tumor such as melanoma, head and neck, liver or kidney cancer. CDR3: CASSPGTSGRDSYEQYF. CDR3 nucleotide sequence: TGTGCCAGCAGCCCAGGGACTAGCGGGAGAGACTCCTACGAGCAGTACTTC.